This T cell receptor (beta chain) appears in the sequencing data of a study of CD8 T cells in Susac syndrome. Negative isolation was applied to CD8+ and CD4+ T cells, and FACS enrichment was applied to TEMRA cells. A quantity of roughly 0.5 to 1 ug RNA underwent reverse transcription using random hexamers. The immunoSEQ assay covered 54 Vbeta and 13 Jbeta segments for CDR3. TCRdb called the immunoSEQ multiplex PCR reads again in MiXCR, with one record for every CDR3 protein. The sample records some 260,000 distinct CDR3 sequences, over 85% being singletons. The germline V and J ends were trimmed by 1 base and 5 bases, with 5 bases remaining between them. The CDR3 covers 12 residues. CDR1 and CDR2 (germline): SNHLY, FYNNEI.

The chain links TRBV2 to TRBJ2-5, with D uncertain. The sequence came from a human donor with multiple sclerosis. Source material: CD4+ T cells from PBMCs. DNA for the CDR3: TGTGCCAGCAGTGAAGGTTTTGAGACCCAGTACTTC. Its translation is CASSEGFETQYF.